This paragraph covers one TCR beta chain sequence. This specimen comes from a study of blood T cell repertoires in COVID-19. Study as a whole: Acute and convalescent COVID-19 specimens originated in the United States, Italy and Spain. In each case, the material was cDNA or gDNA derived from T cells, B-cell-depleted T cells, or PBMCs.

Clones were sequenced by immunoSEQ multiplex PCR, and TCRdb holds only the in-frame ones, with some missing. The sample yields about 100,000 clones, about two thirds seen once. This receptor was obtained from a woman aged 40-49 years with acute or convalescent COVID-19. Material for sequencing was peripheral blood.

The CDR3 loop reads CASSLNSVGGFRTEQYF. The DNA for the CDR3 is TGTGCCAGCAGCTTGAATTCGGTGGGGGGTTTTCGAACCGAGCAGTACTTC. The chain couples TRBV5-6 to TRBJ2-7; a possible D gene is TRBD2 (6 bases). The V gene lost 1 base and the J gene lost 6 bases, with 23 bases spanning the gap. This CDR3 has 17 amino acids. The germline gives CDR1 SGHDT, CDR2 YYEEEE.